These 21 T cell receptor beta chains came from one sample sequenced in a study of blood T cell repertoires in COVID-19. Data came from immunoSEQ multiplex PCR; TCRdb stores just in-frame clones and leaves some out. The repertoire has around 200,000 clones, 86% of them found once; the top ten carry about 2.2%. The sequenced sample consisted of peripheral blood. Receptor source: a woman between 50 and 59 years old with acute or convalescent COVID-19.

This chain joins TRBV14 and TRBJ2-7, with 10 nucleotides matching TRBD2. V trimming: 3 bases; J trimming: 3 bases; junction bases outside the gene matches: 5. This CDR3 is built from 15 residues. Per the germline V gene, CDR1 is SGHDN and CDR2 is FVKESK. CDR3 sequence reads: CASSHMGLARYEQYF. The CDR3 nucleotides are TGTGCCAGCAGCCATATGGGACTAGCGCGCTACGAGCAGTACTTC.

The chain uses TRBV5-1 and TRBJ1-2, with 8 bases lining up with TRBD1. Germline-derived CDR1 and CDR2 are SGHRS and YFSETQ. Losses at the gene ends were 0 bases for V and 5 bases for J; bases not matched to a gene: 6. This CDR3 has 15 amino acids. CDR3: CASSLDGQGVYGYTF. CDR3 sequence (DNA): TGCGCCAGCAGCTTGGATGGACAGGGAGTTTATGGCTACACCTTC.

The chain recombines TRBV18 with TRBJ1-4; D call uncertain. The germline V gene encodes CDR1 KGHSH and CDR2 LQKENI. The CDR3 runs 16 residues. Trimming stripped 6 bases from V and 4 bases from J, with 18 bases between. The CDR3 protein is CASSHKVRSVNEKLFF. For the CDR3, the DNA is TGTGCCAGCTCGCACAAGGTTCGAAGCGTTAATGAAAAACTGTTTTTT. The variable domain in full, with the rest retrieved from reference TRBV18 and TRBJ1-4, is NAGVMQNPRHLVRRRGQEARLRCSPMKGHSHVYWYRQLPEEGLKFMVYLQKENIIDESGMPKERFSAEFPKEGPSILRIQQVVRGDSAAYFCASSHKVRSVNEKLFFGSGTQLSVL.

CDR3 nucleotides: TGCAGCGTTGAATTGGTGACTAGCGGGAGGTCGCGCACCGGGGAGCTGTTTTTT. Amino acids: CSVELVTSGRSRTGELFF. The chain is built from TRBV29-1 and TRBJ2-2, with 13 bases fitting TRBD2. After removal of 2 bases from V and 4 bases from J, the junction contained 10 bases not matched to a gene. Germline CDR1 and CDR2: SQVTM and ANQGSEA. The CDR3 consists of 18 residues.

The CDR3 spells CASSIAARGTGVFDYGYTF. Here the CDR3 DNA reads TGTGCCAGTAGTATAGCAGCCCGGGGGACAGGAGTTTTCGACTATGGCTACACCTTC. The rearrangement links TRBV19 to TRBJ1-2, with 8 nucleotides matching TRBD1. This CDR3 comprises 19 residues. J gave up 3 bases and V 1 base, and 16 bases lay outside the gene matches. The germline CDR1 and CDR2 sequences are LNHDA and SQIVND (reference sequence). The variable domain in full, with the rest retrieved from reference TRBV19 and TRBJ1-2, is DGGITQSPKYLFRKEGQNVTLSCEQNLNHDAMYWYRQDPGQGLRLIYYSQIVNDFQKGDIAEGYSVSREKKESFPLTVTSAQKNPTAFYLCASSIAARGTGVFDYGYTFGSGTRLTVV.

This clone was seen a handful of times. The chain recombines TRBV6-2 or TRBV6-3 with TRBJ1-1; no clear D. Trimming took off 2 bases at V and 1 base at J, with 17 bases between the two ends. Germline lookup yields CDR1 MNHEY and CDR2 SVGEGT. This CDR3 comprises 17 residues. DNA for the CDR3: TGTGCCAGCAGTTACCGCGGGCAAAGCAAATGGAACACTGAAGCTTTCTTT. Translating gives CASSYRGQSKWNTEAFF.

A single count supports this clone. This CDR3 reads CASSQARNTGELFF. The CDR3 DNA reads TGCGCCAGCAGCCAAGCTAGAAACACCGGGGAGCTGTTTTTT. The chain carries TRBV4-1 and TRBJ2-2; D uncertain. V shed 1 base and J shed 2 bases, with 5 bases lying between them. CDR1 MGHRA and CDR2 YSYEKL come from the germline V gene. The CDR3 runs 14 residues.

About this clone itself: This same CDR3 is encoded by further DNA sequences in the sample. The chain employs TRBV18 and TRBJ1-5; 9 positions match TRBD1. This CDR3 spans 15 amino acids. From germline, CDR1 is KGHSH and CDR2 LQKENI. Trimming cost V 0 bases and J 7 bases; bases outside gene matches: 4. The CDR3 loop is CASSPPGQGGQPQHF. CDR3 sequence (DNA): TGTGCCAGCTCACCACCGGGACAGGGAGGACAGCCCCAGCATTTT.

The J gene is TRBJ1-1, the V gene TRBV5-1; TRBD1 is a possible D gene (5 bases). CDR3 length equals 15 residues. CDR1 is SGHRS, CDR2 YFSETQ, per germline. Trimming removed 0 bases at V and 1 base at J, with 10 bases between. In DNA, the CDR3 is TGCGCCAGCAGCTTGGCGGGGGTCGGGAACACTGAAGCTTTCTTT. Residues: CASSLAGVGNTEAFF.

This chain links TRBV11-2 with TRBJ2-7; tentative D call: TRBD2 (7 bases). Trimming cost V 3 bases and J 4 bases, with 19 bases left between them. CDR3 length: 16 amino acids. Germline CDR1 SGHAT, CDR2 FQNNGV. The CDR3 here is CASSFRGGSGPYEQYF. CDR3 bases: TGTGCCAGCAGCTTTAGGGGGGGTAGCGGGCCGTACGAGCAGTACTTC.

This clone was observed once. This sequence joins TRBV11-2 and TRBJ1-5; 8 bases map to TRBD1. Trimming took 5 bases from V and 5 from J; bases not matched to a gene: 5. CDR3 size: 14 residues. Germline CDR1 reads SGHAT; CDR2 reads FQNNGV. The CDR3 here is CASSHDRGDQPQHF. In DNA, the CDR3 is TGTGCCAGCAGCCACGACAGGGGTGATCAGCCCCAGCATTTT.

This clone was seen a single time. The gene calls are TRBV3-1 (or the pseudogene TRBV3-2) and TRBJ1-4; a possible D gene is TRBD1 (5 bases). V gave up 0 bases and J gave up 7 bases, with 15 bases separating them. CDR1 is LGHDT, CDR2 YNNKEL, per germline (reference sequence). This CDR3 has 16 amino acids. The CDR3 DNA sequence: TGTGCCAGCAGCCAAGATAACAGGCCGGGTCTTGAAAAACTGTTTTTT. This encodes CASSQDNRPGLEKLFF.

This clone came up a few times. The V and J genes are TRBV11-2 and TRBJ1-1; D not certain. Trimming pared 5 bases from V and 3 bases from J, leaving 10 bases between. Per the germline V gene, CDR1 is SGHAT and CDR2 is FQNNGV. This CDR3 has 13 amino acids. In DNA, the CDR3 is TGTGCCAGCAGCACAAGCGGTTACACTGAAGCTTTCTTT. This gives the protein CASSTSGYTEAFF.

This clone was recorded a few times. V gene TRBV18 combines with J gene TRBJ2-1, with TRBD1 matching over 10 bases. Germline V gene sequence: CDR1 KGHSH, CDR2 LQKENI. V lost 1 base to trimming and J lost 2 bases; unmatched junction nucleotides: 8. The CDR3 totals 18 residues. The CDR3 DNA reads as TGTGCCAGCTCACCACGAGAACCGGGACAGGGGACCTACAATGAGCAGTTCTTC. This sequence encodes CASSPREPGQGTYNEQFF.

This clone was observed a handful of times. In DNA form, the CDR3 reads TGTGCCAGCAGCCAAGGACAGGGAAATGAAAAACTGTTTTTT. Protein sequence: CASSQGQGNEKLFF. The rearrangement uses TRBV4-2 and TRBJ1-4; TRBD1 matches at 7 bases. Germline trimming cut 1 base from V and 5 bases from J; bases unmatched to any gene: 1. Germline V gene data show CDR1 as LGHNA and CDR2 as YNFKEQ. This CDR3 has 14 amino acids.

This chain joins TRBV30 and TRBJ2-7, with D unresolved. V lost 3 bases and J 5 bases, leaving 17 bases between the germline ends. The CDR3 totals 14 residues. CDR1 and CDR2 (germline): GTSNPN, SVGIG (reference sequence). The CDR3 loop is CAWSVDVFLDEQYF. CDR3 nucleotides: TGTGCCTGGAGCGTAGACGTCTTCCTAGACGAGCAGTACTTC. Supplemented by reference TRBV30 and TRBJ2-7, the full variable domain reads SQTIHQWPATLVQPVGSPLSLECTVEGTSNPNLYWYRQAAGRGLQLLFYSVGIGQISSEVPQNLSASRPQDRQFILSSKKLLLSDSGFYLCAWSVDVFLDEQYFGPGTRLTVT.

The CDR3 DNA reads as TGTGCCAGCAGTTACTGGGGATTGACAGGAGCCATGGTCCAAGAGACCCAGTACTTC. Amino acids: CASSYWGLTGAMVQETQYF. The genes are TRBV6-2 or TRBV6-3 and TRBJ2-5; D may be TRBD1 (6 bases). Trimming left V 1 base short and J 1 base short, with 22 bases between. CDR3 length: 19 residues. In germline, CDR1 is MNHEY, CDR2 SVGEGT.

The chain has TRBV27 and TRBJ1-2, with D perhaps matching TRBD1 (6 bases). The CDR3 sequence is 13 residues long. Germline-derived CDR1 and CDR2 are MNHEY and SMNVEV (reference sequence). The V gene lost 6 bases and the J gene lost 3 bases, with 11 bases spanning the gap. CDR3 nucleotide sequence: TGTGCCAGCAGCCCGGACAGCTACTATGGCTACACCTTC. This gives the protein CASSPDSYYGYTF.

This clone has ten or more counts. V gene TRBV6-1 combines with J gene TRBJ2-7; a weak D match, TRBD2 (6 bases). CDR1 is MNHNS and CDR2 is SASEGT in the germline V gene. The CDR3 is 15 residues long. V was trimmed by 1 base and J by 0 bases, leaving 10 bases between them. CDR3 loop: CASSEEIGSSYEQYF. CDR3 coding DNA: TGTGCCAGCAGTGAAGAAATCGGGAGCTCCTACGAGCAGTACTTC.

The genes are TRBV19 and TRBJ1-5; D is possibly TRBD1 (6 bases). Deletions cut 5 bases from V and 0 bases from J, with 17 bases between. The CDR3 loop spans 17 amino acids. Germline loops: CDR1 LNHDA, CDR2 SQIVND (reference sequence). The CDR3 is CASSGQRRTVSNQPQHF. CDR3 sequence (DNA): TGTGCCAGTAGTGGGCAAAGAAGGACAGTTAGCAATCAGCCCCAGCATTTT.

This chain connects TRBV19 to TRBJ2-6; D gene ambiguous. The V and J ends lost 7 bases and 0 bases respectively, with 16 bases between them. The V gene's germline CDR1 is LNHDA and CDR2 SQIVND (reference sequence). The CDR3 is 17 amino acids. For the CDR3, the DNA is TGTGCCAGTAACTCAAGGTTACTAACCTCTGGGGCCAACGTCCTGACTTTC. Residues: CASNSRLLTSGANVLTF.